These 15 T cell receptor beta chains came from one sample sequenced in a study of blood T cell repertoires in COVID-19. Produced via immunoSEQ multiplex PCR; TCRdb's table is partial and in-frame only. The data show more than 85,000 clones, about 79% seen once. Sequenced material: peripheral blood. Receptor source: a woman of 80 years or more with active or convalescent COVID-19.

This clone was observed a few times. This chain uses TRBV11-2 with TRBJ2-6; the D gene is possibly TRBD2 (5 bases). The germline gives CDR1 SGHAT, CDR2 FQNNGV. Trimming removed 1 base from V and 2 bases from J, with 6 bases in between. The CDR3 consists of 15 residues. The CDR3 reads CASSLGGTGANVLTF. The CDR3 DNA follows: TGTGCCAGCAGCTTAGGAGGGACTGGGGCCAACGTCCTGACTTTC.

The chain joins TRBV25-1 to TRBJ2-7, with 7 positions matching TRBD2. V trimming: 5 bases; J trimming: 9 bases; junction bases outside the gene matches: 10. CDR1 and CDR2 from the germline V gene are MGHDK and SYGVNS. This CDR3 region has 13 residues. CDR3 amino acids: CASSLGGGFGQYF. The CDR3 DNA follows: TGTGCCAGCAGTCTGGGCGGGGGTTTCGGGCAGTACTTC.

V is TRBV5-1 and J is TRBJ2-5; D ambiguous. The CDR3 has 13 residues. CDR1 and CDR2 from the germline V gene are SGHRS and YFSETQ. Trimming shortened V by 2 bases and J by 2 bases, and 7 bases separated the two germline ends. The CDR3 nucleotides read TGCGCCAGCAGCTTACACGATCAAGAGACCCAGTACTTC. This translates into CASSLHDQETQYF.

V usage is TRBV25-1 and J usage is TRBJ2-3, with TRBD2 as a possible D gene (5 bases). Germline V gives CDR1 MGHDK, CDR2 SYGVNS. Trimming took 2 bases from V and 2 from J, leaving 8 bases between them. This CDR3 spans 14 amino acids. The CDR3 region has the DNA TGTGCCAGCAGTGAACGAGGGCCCACAGATACGCAGTATTTT. Amino acid sequence: CASSERGPTDTQYF.

CDR3 bases: TGTGCCACCAGCATTAAGAGTCCAGGAAACTATGGCTACACCTTC. It translates to CATSIKSPGNYGYTF. The V gene is TRBV15, the J gene TRBJ1-2; D gene unclear. The CDR3 length is 15 residues. The germline gives CDR1 LNHNV, CDR2 YYDKDF (reference sequence). Deletions cut 4 bases from V and 2 bases from J, with 14 bases between. Full variable domain (rest looked up from reference TRBV15 and TRBJ1-2): DAMVIQNPRYQVTQFGKPVTLSCSQTLNHNVMYWYQQKSSQAPKLLFHYYDKDFNNEADTPDNFQSRRPNTSFCFLDIRSPGLGDTAMYLCATSIKSPGNYGYTFGSGTRLTVV.

The chain uses TRBV13 and TRBJ2-7; 10 bases align to TRBD2. Trimming cost V 3 bases and J 4 bases; bases outside gene matches: 3. The CDR3 covers 14 residues. Germline-derived CDR1 and CDR2 are PRHDT and FYEKMQ (reference sequence). The CDR3 sequence: CASSFTSGEYEQYF. The CDR3 bases are TGTGCCAGCAGCTTTACTAGCGGGGAATACGAGCAGTACTTC.

The chain recombines TRBV18 with TRBJ1-2; 12 bases map to TRBD1. Trimming at V came to 0 bases and at J to 4 bases, leaving 3 bases not matched to a gene. The CDR3 totals 16 residues. Germline CDR1 and CDR2: KGHSH and LQKENI. The CDR3 reads CASSPPGTGGLYGYTF. DNA for the CDR3: TGTGCCAGCTCACCACCAGGGACAGGGGGCCTCTATGGCTACACCTTC.

V gene TRBV6-1 combines with J gene TRBJ2-2; 11 bases align to TRBD2. V was clipped by 4 bases and J by 7 bases; unmatched bases: 11. This CDR3 has 17 residues. CDR1 and CDR2 from the germline V gene are MNHNS and SASEGT. CDR3 bases: TGTGCCAGCAGTGGTGCACTAGCGGGAGTCCTAGGCGGGGAGCTGTTTTTT. As protein: CASSGALAGVLGGELFF.

This chain joins TRBV20-1 and TRBJ2-2, with 8 positions matching TRBD2. With 3 bases clipped from V and 5 bases from J, the junction kept 2 bases outside the gene matches. Germline CDR1 is DFQATT and CDR2 is SNEGSKA (reference sequence). The length of the CDR3 is 13 residues. CDR3 region: CSASGGGTGELFF. CDR3 sequence (DNA): TGCAGTGCTAGTGGCGGGGGGACCGGGGAGCTGTTTTTT.

This clone was detected once. The gene calls are TRBV7-2 and TRBJ1-3; D possibly corresponds to TRBD1 (6 bases). In germline, CDR1 is SGHTA, CDR2 FQGNSA. V shed 5 bases and J shed 4 bases, with 15 bases lying between them. The CDR3 consists of 15 residues. The CDR3 sequence: CASSLWTVGGNTIYF. The DNA of the CDR3 is TGTGCCAGCAGCCTATGGACAGTAGGAGGAAACACCATATATTTT.

The gene calls are TRBV4-1 and TRBJ1-4, with a tentative D call TRBD1 (5 bases). CDR3 length: 13 amino acids. CDR1 and CDR2 from the germline V gene are MGHRA and YSYEKL. V was shortened by 2 bases and J by 7 bases, with 8 bases between the two germline ends. In DNA form, the CDR3 reads TGCGCCAGCAGCCAAACAGGTGGTGAAAAACTGTTTTTT. Protein: CASSQTGGEKLFF.

The CDR3 region is CATSEAGAGYYGYTF. As DNA, the CDR3 is TGTGCCACCAGTGAAGCGGGGGCGGGGTACTATGGCTACACCTTC. The J gene is TRBJ1-2, the V gene TRBV24-1; D is possibly TRBD1 (6 bases). CDR1 is KGHDR, CDR2 SFDVKD, per germline. V lost 4 bases to trimming and J lost 3 bases, with 14 bases between them. This CDR3 spans 15 amino acids.

The genes are TRBV19 and TRBJ2-3; D unresolved. CDR3 length equals 13 residues. V dropped 3 bases and J dropped 3 bases, with 7 bases sitting between them. Germline V gene sequence: CDR1 LNHDA, CDR2 SQIVND (reference sequence). CDR3 sequence: CASSITETDTQYF. The CDR3 DNA is TGTGCCAGTAGTATCACCGAGACAGATACGCAGTATTTT.

The gene calls are TRBV7-2 and TRBJ1-4; perhaps TRBD1 as D (5 bases). The CDR3 runs to 15 residues. Germline V gene lookup returns CDR1 SGHTA and CDR2 FQGNSA. The V and J ends lost 1 base and 2 bases respectively, with 8 bases between them. CDR3 amino acids: CASSLVRGTNEKLFF. CDR3 DNA sequence: TGTGCCAGCAGCTTAGTTCGGGGGACTAATGAAAAACTGTTTTTT.

The J gene is TRBJ2-5, the V gene TRBV12-3 or TRBV12-4, with D possibly TRBD2 on 5 matching bases. Trimming removed 6 bases at V and 9 bases at J, with 11 bases between. CDR3 length equals 11 residues. The CDR3 DNA is TGTGCCAGCAGGAAAATCGGGGCCCAGTACTTC. Translating it yields CASRKIGAQYF.